This T cell receptor (beta chain) is from a study of post-analysis software for immune sequencing data. Many counts were recorded for this clonotype. Its antigen is still unknown. Overall study results and limits: In patients, about five TRBV segments were more frequent than in controls, with TRBV5-6, TRBV5-1 and TRBV20-1 among them. In multiple sclerosis, normalized Chao1 diversity was significantly below that of controls.

Trimming shortened V by 5 bases and J by 2 bases, and 13 bases separated the two germline ends. The CDR3 loop spans 15 amino acids. Germline CDR1 reads SGHTA; CDR2 reads FQGNSA. Tagging with unique molecular identifiers was a feature of the TCR beta cDNA libraries. From the PCR reads, TCRdb called clonotypes with MiXCR, one entry per CDR3 protein. The sample shows about 260,000 distinct CDR3 sequences, roughly a third of them seen only once. The sample comprised blood. V is TRBV7-2 and J is TRBJ2-1; D gene ambiguous. This clonotype was obtained from a girl between 10 and 17 years old with multiple sclerosis. CDR3 in amino acids: CASSPDPETYNEQFF. Here the CDR3 DNA reads TGTGCCAGCAGCCCGGACCCTGAGACCTACAATGAGCAGTTCTTC.